The table lists the clone carrying this TCR beta chain with a count of one. As yet, its antigen is unknown. The sample comes from a study of cytomegalovirus exposure and HLA in healthy donors. Study summary: A subsequent analysis reported that the 95 to 150 validation repertoires were produced on the same platform that had also been used for the 666 first-cohort repertoires.

Study outcomes and limitations: The study labeled around 160 TCR beta chains cytomegalovirus-associated. The classifier was said to identify cytomegalovirus status with high specificity and sensitivity.

With V trimmed by 1 base and J by 1 base, 5 bases remained unmatched. This CDR3 has 17 residues. Looked up from germline, CDR1 is LGHNA and CDR2 is YNFKEQ. Data came from immunoSEQ multiplex PCR; TCRdb stores just in-frame clones and leaves some out. The sample contains some 90,000 clones, about 90% of which appear only once. The rearrangement links TRBV4-2 to TRBJ2-5; 11 bases map to TRBD2. The sequence was collected from a man between 18 and 29 years old in good health and CMV-seropositive. Sequencing used PBMCs. CDR3 protein: CASSQVLAGGLQETQYF. In DNA, the CDR3 is TGTGCCAGCAGCCAAGTGCTAGCGGGGGGACTCCAAGAGACCCAGTACTTC.